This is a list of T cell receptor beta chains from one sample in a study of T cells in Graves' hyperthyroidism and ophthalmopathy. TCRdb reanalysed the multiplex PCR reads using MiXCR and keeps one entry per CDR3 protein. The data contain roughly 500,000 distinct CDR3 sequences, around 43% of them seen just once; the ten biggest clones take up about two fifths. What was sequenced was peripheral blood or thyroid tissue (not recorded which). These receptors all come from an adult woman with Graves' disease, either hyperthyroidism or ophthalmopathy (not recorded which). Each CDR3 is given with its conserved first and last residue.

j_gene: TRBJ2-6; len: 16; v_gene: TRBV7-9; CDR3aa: CASSHREGSGANVLTF
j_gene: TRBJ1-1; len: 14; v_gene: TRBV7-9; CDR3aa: CASRPGQGNTEAFF
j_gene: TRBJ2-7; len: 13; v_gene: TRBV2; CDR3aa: CASSATPRAEQYF
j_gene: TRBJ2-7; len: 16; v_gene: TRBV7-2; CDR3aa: CASSLVRDSYSYEQYF
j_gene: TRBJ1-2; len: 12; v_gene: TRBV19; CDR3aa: CASRSNSYGYTF
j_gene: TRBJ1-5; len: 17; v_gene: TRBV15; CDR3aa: CATSTTGRGYSNQPQHF
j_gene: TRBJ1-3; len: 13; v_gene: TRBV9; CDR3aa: CASSAGSGNTIYF
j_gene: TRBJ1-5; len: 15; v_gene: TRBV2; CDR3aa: CASSEVQGVGQPQHF
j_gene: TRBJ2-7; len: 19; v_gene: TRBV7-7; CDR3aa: CASSLGAGPSYEQGSQQYF
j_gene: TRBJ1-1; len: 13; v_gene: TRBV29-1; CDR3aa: CSVASKMNTEAFF
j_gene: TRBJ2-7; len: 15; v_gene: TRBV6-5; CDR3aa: CASSYSQDASYEQYF
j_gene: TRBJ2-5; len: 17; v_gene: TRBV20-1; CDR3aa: CSARGGGLAGAGETQYF
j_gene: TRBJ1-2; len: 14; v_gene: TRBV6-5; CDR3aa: CASQGETDNYGYTF
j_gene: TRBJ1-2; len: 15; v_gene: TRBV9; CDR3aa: CASTFMDSDGTGYTF
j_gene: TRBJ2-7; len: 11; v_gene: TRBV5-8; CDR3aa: CASRLGQGRYF
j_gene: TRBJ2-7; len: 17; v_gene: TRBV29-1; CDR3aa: CSVEDAWQVKGSYEQYF